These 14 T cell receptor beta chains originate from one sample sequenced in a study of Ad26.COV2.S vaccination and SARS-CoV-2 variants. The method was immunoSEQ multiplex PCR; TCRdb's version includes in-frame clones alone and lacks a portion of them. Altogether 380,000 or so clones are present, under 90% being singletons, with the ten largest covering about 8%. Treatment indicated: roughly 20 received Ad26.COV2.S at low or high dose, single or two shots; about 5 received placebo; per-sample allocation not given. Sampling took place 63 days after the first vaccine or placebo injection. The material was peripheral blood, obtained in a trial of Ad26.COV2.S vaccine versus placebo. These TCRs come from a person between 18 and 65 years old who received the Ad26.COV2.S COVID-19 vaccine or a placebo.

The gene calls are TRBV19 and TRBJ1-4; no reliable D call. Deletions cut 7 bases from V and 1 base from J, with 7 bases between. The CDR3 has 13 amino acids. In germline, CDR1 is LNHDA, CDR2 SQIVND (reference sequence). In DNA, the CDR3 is TGTGCCAGTATTGGGGTAACTAATGAAAAACTGTTTTTT. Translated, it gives CASIGVTNEKLFF.

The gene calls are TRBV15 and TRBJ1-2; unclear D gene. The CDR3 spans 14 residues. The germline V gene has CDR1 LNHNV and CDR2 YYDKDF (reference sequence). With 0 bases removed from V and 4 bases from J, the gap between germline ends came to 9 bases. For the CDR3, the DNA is TGTGCCACCAGCAGAGAAAGGGCATCCTATGGCTACACCTTC. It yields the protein CATSRERASYGYTF.

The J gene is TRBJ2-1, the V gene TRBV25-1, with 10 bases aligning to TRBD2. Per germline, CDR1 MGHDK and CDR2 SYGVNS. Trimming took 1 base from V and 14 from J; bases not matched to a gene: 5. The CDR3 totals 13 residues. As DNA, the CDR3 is TGTGCCAGCAGTGAATCCGGACTAGCGGATGAGTTCTTC. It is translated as CASSESGLADEFF.

The CDR3 region has the DNA TGTGCCAGCTCACCGACCCCCGGACAGGAGGCTAGACGTAGCACCGGGGAGCTGTTTTTT. It translates to CASSPTPGQEARRSTGELFF. The rearrangement joins TRBV18 to TRBJ2-2; 7 nucleotides match TRBD1. After removal of 3 bases from V and 4 bases from J, the junction contained 20 bases not matched to a gene. Germline-derived CDR1 and CDR2 are KGHSH and LQKENI. This CDR3 spans 20 amino acids.

The CDR3 sequence is CASSIKGDTGELFF. Here the CDR3 DNA reads TGTGCCAGTAGTATAAAAGGGGACACCGGGGAGCTGTTTTTT. The chain is built from TRBV19 and TRBJ2-2, with D perhaps matching TRBD1 (5 bases). V lost 2 bases and J lost 3, with 7 bases in between. Germline CDR1 and CDR2: LNHDA and SQIVND (reference sequence). The CDR3 loop spans 14 amino acids.

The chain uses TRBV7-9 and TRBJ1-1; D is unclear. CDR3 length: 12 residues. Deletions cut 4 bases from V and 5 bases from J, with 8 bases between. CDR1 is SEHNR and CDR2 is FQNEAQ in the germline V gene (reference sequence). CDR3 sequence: CASSSPPTEAFF. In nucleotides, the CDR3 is TGTGCCAGCAGCTCTCCCCCGACTGAAGCTTTCTTT.

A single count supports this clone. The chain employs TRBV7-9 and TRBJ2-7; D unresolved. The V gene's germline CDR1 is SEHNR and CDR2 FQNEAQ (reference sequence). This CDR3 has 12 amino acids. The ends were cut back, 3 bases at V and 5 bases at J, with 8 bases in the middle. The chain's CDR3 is CASSFTGHEQYF. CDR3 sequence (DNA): TGTGCCAGCAGCTTTACTGGCCACGAGCAGTACTTC.

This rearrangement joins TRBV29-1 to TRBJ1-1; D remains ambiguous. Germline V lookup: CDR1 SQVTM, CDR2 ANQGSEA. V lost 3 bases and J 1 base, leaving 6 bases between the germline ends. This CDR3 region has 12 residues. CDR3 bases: TGCAGCGTTGACCCGGGGAACACTGAAGCTTTCTTT. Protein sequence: CSVDPGNTEAFF.

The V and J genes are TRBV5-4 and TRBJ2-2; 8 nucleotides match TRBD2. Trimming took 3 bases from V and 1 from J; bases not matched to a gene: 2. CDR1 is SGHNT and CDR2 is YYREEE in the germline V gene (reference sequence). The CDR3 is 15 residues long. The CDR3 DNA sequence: TGTGCCAGCAGCTCGGCGGGGGGGAACACCGGGGAGCTGTTTTTT. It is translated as CASSSAGGNTGELFF.

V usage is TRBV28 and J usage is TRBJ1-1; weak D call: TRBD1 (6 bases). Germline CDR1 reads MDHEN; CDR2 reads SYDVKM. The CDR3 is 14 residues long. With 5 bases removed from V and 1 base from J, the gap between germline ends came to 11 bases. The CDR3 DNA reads TGTGCCAGCAGTGCCCCGACAGGGAACACTGAAGCTTTCTTT. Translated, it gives CASSAPTGNTEAFF.

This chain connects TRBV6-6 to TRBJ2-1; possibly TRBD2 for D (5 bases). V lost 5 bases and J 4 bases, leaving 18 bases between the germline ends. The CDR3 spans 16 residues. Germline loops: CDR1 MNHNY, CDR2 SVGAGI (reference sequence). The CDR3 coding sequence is TGTGCCAGCAGTCTCCCCCGTGGCGGAGGTTACAATGAGCAGTTCTTC. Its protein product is CASSLPRGGGYNEQFF.

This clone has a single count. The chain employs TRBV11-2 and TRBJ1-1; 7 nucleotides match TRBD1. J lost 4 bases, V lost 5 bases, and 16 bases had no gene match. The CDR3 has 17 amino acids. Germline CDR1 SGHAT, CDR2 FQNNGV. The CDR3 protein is CASSARPEGARGTEAFF. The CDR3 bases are TGTGCCAGCAGCGCGAGACCCGAGGGGGCCCGCGGCACTGAAGCTTTCTTT.

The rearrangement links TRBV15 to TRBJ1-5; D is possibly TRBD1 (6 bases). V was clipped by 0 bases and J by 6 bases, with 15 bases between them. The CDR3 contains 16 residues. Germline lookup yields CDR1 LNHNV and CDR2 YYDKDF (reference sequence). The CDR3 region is CATSRDYQRGAQPQHF. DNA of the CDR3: TGTGCCACCAGCAGAGATTACCAACGGGGGGCTCAGCCCCAGCATTTT.

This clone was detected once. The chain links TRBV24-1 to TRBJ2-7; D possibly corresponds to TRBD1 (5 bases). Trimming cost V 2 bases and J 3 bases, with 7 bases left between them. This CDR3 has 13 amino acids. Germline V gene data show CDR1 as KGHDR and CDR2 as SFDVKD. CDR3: CATSDWGNYEQYF. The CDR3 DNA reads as TGTGCCACCAGTGATTGGGGCAACTACGAGCAGTACTTC.